This TCR beta chain was sequenced in a study of shared clonotypes between healthy human individuals. Study information: The plates for each donor numbered three CD4 naive, three CD4 memory, two CD8 naive and one CD8 memory.

Splitting of CD4+ cells produced CD45RA+ naive and CD45RA-negative memory subsets. Comment on this clone: Other DNA sequences of this sample code for an identical CDR3.

TCRdb's table, derived via immunoSEQ multiplex PCR, lists solely in-frame clones and lacks some. The sample includes 2 million to 2.5 million clones, about 95% of them seen just once. With 4 bases clipped from V and 6 bases from J, the junction kept 4 bases outside the gene matches. The CDR3 runs to 13 residues. The germline gives CDR1 ENHRY, CDR2 SYGVKD. The origin of this receptor is a young man in good health. The chain employs TRBV10-3 and TRBJ1-2, with 8 nucleotides matching TRBD1. The specimen sequenced was naive CD4+ T cells sorted from blood. This sample's subset: CD45RA+ positively selected. CDR3 nucleotide sequence: TGTGCCATCAGTGGAGGACAGGGAGATGGCTACACCTTC. It translates to CAISGGQGDGYTF.